One and the same sample provided the 5 T cell receptor beta chains below, sequenced in a study of shared clonotypes between healthy human individuals. Clones were read by immunoSEQ multiplex PCR, and TCRdb kept only the in-frame ones, dropping some. The data contain millions of clones, around 90% of them singletons. What was sequenced was naive CD4+ T cells sorted from blood. Sample subset: CD45RA+ positively selected. The receptors originated from a man younger than 35 in good health.

V gene TRBV6-5 combines with J gene TRBJ2-1; D possibly corresponds to TRBD1 (5 bases). Trimming took 4 bases from V and 0 from J, leaving 10 bases between them. Germline lookup yields CDR1 MNHEY and CDR2 SVGAGI. The CDR3 consists of 15 residues. CDR3 nucleotides: TGTGCCAGCAGTTCGACAGCCTTCTCCTACAATGAGCAGTTCTTC. This translates into CASSSTAFSYNEQFF.

V gene TRBV29-1 combines with J gene TRBJ2-3; perhaps TRBD2 as D (5 bases). The CDR3 is made up of 15 amino acids. Germline V CDR1 and CDR2: SQVTM, ANQGSEA. Trimming stripped 0 bases from V and 0 bases from J, with 10 bases between. The CDR3 DNA reads TGCAGCGTTGAAGACCGACTATGGAGCACAGATACGCAGTATTTT. The encoded protein is CSVEDRLWSTDTQYF.

The chain employs TRBV7-2 and TRBJ2-1, with D perhaps assigned TRBD1 or TRBD2 (5 bases each). CDR3 length: 18 residues. Trimming removed 0 bases at V and 6 bases at J, with 21 bases between. Germline V lookup: CDR1 SGHTA, CDR2 FQGNSA. The CDR3 region has the DNA TGTGCCAGCAGCTTAGCGCTATCGGGGCAGCTAGGTATCAATGAGCAGTTCTTC. Translating gives CASSLALSGQLGINEQFF.

The sample holds a few counts of this clone. The chain combines TRBV7-2 with TRBJ1-6; D not certain. The CDR3 is 13 residues long. Germline V gene lookup returns CDR1 SGHTA and CDR2 FQGNSA. V gave up 2 bases and J gave up 8 bases, with 7 bases separating them. CDR3 in DNA: TGTGCCAGCAGCTTAAACTCCGATTCACCCCTCCACTTT. Protein sequence: CASSLNSDSPLHF.

As DNA, the CDR3 is TGCGCCAGCAGCCGCCTTGGGGACAGAAAGCTTTCACCCCTCCACTTT. Protein sequence: CASSRLGDRKLSPLHF. V usage is TRBV4-3 and J usage is TRBJ1-6; 7 nucleotides match TRBD1. From germline, CDR1 is LGHNA and CDR2 YSLEER. This CDR3 contains 16 residues. Trimming removed 4 bases from V and 9 bases from J; junction bases left unmatched: 12.